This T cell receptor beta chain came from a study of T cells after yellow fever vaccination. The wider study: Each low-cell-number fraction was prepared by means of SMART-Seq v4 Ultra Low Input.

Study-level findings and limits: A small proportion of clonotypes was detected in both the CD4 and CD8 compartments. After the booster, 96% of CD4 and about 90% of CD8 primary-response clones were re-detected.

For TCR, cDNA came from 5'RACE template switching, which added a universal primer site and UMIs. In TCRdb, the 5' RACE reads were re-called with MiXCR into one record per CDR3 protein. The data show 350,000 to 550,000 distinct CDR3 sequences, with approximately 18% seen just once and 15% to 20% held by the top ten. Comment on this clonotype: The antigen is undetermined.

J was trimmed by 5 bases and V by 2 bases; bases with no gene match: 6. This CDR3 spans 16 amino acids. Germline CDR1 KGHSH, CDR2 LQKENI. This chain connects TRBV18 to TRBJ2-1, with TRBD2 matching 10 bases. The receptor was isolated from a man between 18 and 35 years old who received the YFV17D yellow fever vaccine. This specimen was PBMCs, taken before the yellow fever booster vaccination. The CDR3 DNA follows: TGTGCCAGCTCACCAAACGGGCTAGCGGGGGACAATGAGCAGTTCTTC. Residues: CASSPNGLAGDNEQFF.